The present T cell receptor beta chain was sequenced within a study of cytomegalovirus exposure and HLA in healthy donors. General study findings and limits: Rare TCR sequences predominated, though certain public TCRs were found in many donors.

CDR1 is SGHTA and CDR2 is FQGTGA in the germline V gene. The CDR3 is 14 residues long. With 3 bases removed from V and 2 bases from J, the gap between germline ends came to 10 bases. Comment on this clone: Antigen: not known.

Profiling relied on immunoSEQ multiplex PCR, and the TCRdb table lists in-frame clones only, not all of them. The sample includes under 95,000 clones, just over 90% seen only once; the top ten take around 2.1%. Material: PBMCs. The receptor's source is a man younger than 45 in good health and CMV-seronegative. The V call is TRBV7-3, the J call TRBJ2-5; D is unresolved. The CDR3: CASSFSNRQETQYF. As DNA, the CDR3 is TGTGCCAGCAGCTTTTCCAACAGACAAGAGACCCAGTACTTC.